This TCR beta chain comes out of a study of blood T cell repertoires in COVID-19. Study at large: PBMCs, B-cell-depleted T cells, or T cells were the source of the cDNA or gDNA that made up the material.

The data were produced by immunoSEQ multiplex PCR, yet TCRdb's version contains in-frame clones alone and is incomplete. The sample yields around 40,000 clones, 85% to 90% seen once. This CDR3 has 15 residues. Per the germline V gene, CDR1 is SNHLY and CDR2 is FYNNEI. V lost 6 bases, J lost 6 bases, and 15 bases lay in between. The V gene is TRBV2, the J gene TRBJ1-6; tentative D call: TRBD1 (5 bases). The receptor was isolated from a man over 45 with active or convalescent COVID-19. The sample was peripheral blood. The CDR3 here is CASRTGGLGNSPLHF. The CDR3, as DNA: TGTGCCAGCAGGACGGGGGGTTTAGGTAATTCACCCCTCCACTTT.